This T cell receptor beta chain was profiled in a study of CD8 T cells in Susac syndrome. V was pared by 5 bases and J by 2 bases, with 16 bases between. The CDR3 runs 14 residues. Germline lookup yields CDR1 SQVTM and CDR2 ANQGSEA. Reverse transcription used about 0.5 to 1 ug RNA and random hexamers. TCRdb passed the immunoSEQ multiplex PCR reads through MiXCR, listing each CDR3 protein once. Of a few hundred thousand distinct CDR3 sequences in the sample, roughly 94% are singletons; the top ten hold 0.082%. This rearrangement joins TRBV29-1 to TRBJ2-7; D call uncertain. The sequence was collected from a human donor with multiple sclerosis. The source material was CD4+ T cells from PBMCs. As DNA, the CDR3 is TGCAGCGTTTCCCTCCCGACGCAGACCTACGAGCAGTACTTC. Protein: CSVSLPTQTYEQYF.